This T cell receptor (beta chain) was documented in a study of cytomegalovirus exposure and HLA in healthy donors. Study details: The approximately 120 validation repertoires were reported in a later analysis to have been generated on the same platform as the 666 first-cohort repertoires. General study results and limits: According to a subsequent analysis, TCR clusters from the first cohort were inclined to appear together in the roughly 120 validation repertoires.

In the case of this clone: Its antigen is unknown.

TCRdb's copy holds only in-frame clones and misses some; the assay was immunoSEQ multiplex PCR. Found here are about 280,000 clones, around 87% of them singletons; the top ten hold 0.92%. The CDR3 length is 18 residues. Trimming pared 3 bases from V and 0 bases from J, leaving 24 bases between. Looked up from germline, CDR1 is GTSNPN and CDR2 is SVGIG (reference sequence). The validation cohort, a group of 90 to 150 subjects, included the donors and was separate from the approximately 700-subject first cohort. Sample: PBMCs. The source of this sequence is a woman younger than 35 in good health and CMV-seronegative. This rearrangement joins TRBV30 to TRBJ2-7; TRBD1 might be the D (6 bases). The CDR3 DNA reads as TGTGCCTGGAGAGAGGGACAATTCAGGGGCCCGAGCTCCTACGAGCAGTACTTC. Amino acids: CAWREGQFRGPSSYEQYF.